Each of the 20 T cell receptor beta chains below was sequenced from the same sample in a study of cytotoxic CD8 clonotypes in ibrutinib-treated CLL. The data were produced by immunoSEQ multiplex PCR, yet TCRdb's version contains in-frame clones alone and is incomplete. The table includes 330,000 or so clones, roughly 70% detected once. The starting material was PBMCs, obtained after 36 months of ibrutinib treatment. These receptors originate from a human donor with chronic lymphocytic leukemia.

The chain joins TRBV11-1 to TRBJ1-1; 9 nucleotides agree with TRBD1. This CDR3 is built from 17 residues. Per the germline V gene, CDR1 is SGHAT and CDR2 is FQDESV (reference sequence). The V and J ends lost 4 bases and 1 base, in that order; junction bases with no gene match: 10. DNA of the CDR3: TGTGCCAGCAGCTCGATGCTACAGGGGGCGAGGAACACTGAAGCTTTCTTT. It codes for CASSSMLQGARNTEAFF.

This clone turned up a few times. The rearrangement links TRBV12-2 to TRBJ1-5; TRBD1, the D gene given by the table, was not confirmed from the DNA. TRBV12-2 is flagged as a pseudogene. The CDR3 runs to 16 residues. CDR3 DNA: TGTGCAAGTCGCCCAGCCCTGGGCAAGGGCAATCAGCCCCAGCATTTT. As protein: CASRPALGKGNQPQHF.

This clone was seen more than once but under ten times. V is TRBV10-3 and J is TRBJ2-6; D is unresolved. V lost 4 bases and J lost 0, with 13 bases in between. There are 17 residues in the CDR3. Germline-derived CDR1 and CDR2 are ENHRY and SYGVKD. The CDR3 spells CAISARRTNSGANVLTF. In DNA, the CDR3 is TGTGCCATCAGTGCGAGACGCACTAACTCTGGGGCCAACGTCCTGACTTTC.

The chain is built from TRBV7-8 and TRBJ2-7; D is unresolved. V was cut by 5 bases and J by 0 bases, with 14 bases left in between. Germline CDR1 reads SGHVS; CDR2 reads FQNEAQ. The length of the CDR3 is 15 residues. The DNA of the CDR3 is TGTGCCAGCAGCCCCCGGACCGCAGTCTCCTACGAGCAGTACTTC. The encoded protein is CASSPRTAVSYEQYF.

The V and J genes are TRBV11-3 and TRBJ2-2; the D is unclear. CDR3 size: 13 residues. CDR1 and CDR2 from the germline V gene are SGHNT and YENEEA. Trimming cost V 0 bases and J 7 bases, with 6 bases left between them. CDR3 loop: CASSLEFGGELFF. The CDR3, as DNA: TGTGCCAGCAGCTTAGAATTTGGCGGGGAGCTGTTTTTT.

In this sample, this clone turned up a few times. This rearrangement joins TRBV6-1 to TRBJ2-2; 8 bases are shared with TRBD1. The CDR3 loop spans 16 amino acids. Per the germline V gene, CDR1 is MNHNS and CDR2 is SASEGT. The junction had 10 bases not matched to a gene; V was cut back by 3 bases and J by 7 bases. CDR3 sequence: CASSDDRGSLVGELFF. The CDR3 nucleotides are TGTGCCAGCAGTGACGACAGGGGAAGCCTAGTCGGGGAGCTGTTTTTT.

The J gene is TRBJ2-7, the V gene TRBV7-9; TRBD2 is a possible D gene (6 bases). Germline assignment: CDR1 SEHNR and CDR2 FQNEAQ (reference sequence). Trimming pared 5 bases from V and 2 bases from J, leaving 13 bases between. The CDR3 runs 14 residues. The CDR3 loop is CASSPYPGAYEQYF. The CDR3 nucleotides are TGTGCCAGCAGCCCCTATCCGGGGGCCTACGAGCAGTACTTC.

V and J are TRBV5-1 and TRBJ2-1; 12 nucleotides match TRBD1. The V gene end was trimmed by 2 bases and the J gene end by 2 bases; junction bases not matched to a gene: 5. CDR3 length: 17 residues. The germline V gene has CDR1 SGHRS and CDR2 YFSETQ. The CDR3 sequence: CASSLTGTGGPYNEQFF. The CDR3 nucleotides read TGCGCCAGCAGCTTAACCGGGACAGGGGGCCCCTACAATGAGCAGTTCTTC.

This rearrangement joins TRBV11-2 to TRBJ2-3; D perhaps matches TRBD2 (7 bases). This CDR3 is built from 15 residues. V was clipped by 2 bases and J by 4 bases, with 13 bases between them. Germline V gives CDR1 SGHAT, CDR2 FQNNGV. For the CDR3, the DNA is TGTGCCAGCAGCTTAAGGGGGGGCACCGCAGATACGCAGTATTTT. Protein product: CASSLRGGTADTQYF.

V and J are TRBV7-9 and TRBJ2-3; tentative D call: TRBD2 (6 bases). Trimming left V 3 bases short and J 1 base short, with 14 bases between. The CDR3 extends over 16 amino acids. Germline V CDR1 and CDR2: SEHNR, FQNEAQ (reference sequence). In DNA, the CDR3 is TGTGCCAGCAGCTTTGGTTTGCGCGGGGGCACAGATACGCAGTATTTT. Its protein is CASSFGLRGGTDTQYF.

This rearrangement joins TRBV5-1 to TRBJ1-6; D might be TRBD1 (5 bases). The germline V gene has CDR1 SGHRS and CDR2 YFSETQ. The germline V and J ends were trimmed by 7 bases and 10 bases, with 12 bases remaining between them. The length of the CDR3 is 12 residues. In DNA form, the CDR3 reads TGCGCCAGCGGAACAGGCGAATCACCCCTCCACTTT. The encoded protein is CASGTGESPLHF.

This clone has ten or more counts. The V and J genes are TRBV5-1 and TRBJ2-3, with 8 bases fitting TRBD2. Germline V CDR1 and CDR2: SGHRS, YFSETQ. Trimming at V came to 4 bases and at J to 7 bases, leaving 14 bases not matched to a gene. The CDR3 has 16 amino acids. The CDR3 spells CASSPSPGLGPNTQYF. The CDR3 DNA follows: TGCGCCAGCAGCCCCTCCCCGGGACTAGGGCCGAATACGCAGTATTTT.

The V call is TRBV28, the J call TRBJ1-2; D unresolved. CDR1 is MDHEN, CDR2 SYDVKM, per germline. This CDR3 comprises 13 residues. The V gene lost 6 bases and the J gene lost 1 base, with 9 bases spanning the gap. CDR3 region: CASSSNFNYGYTF. For the CDR3, the DNA is TGTGCCAGCAGCAGCAATTTTAACTATGGCTACACCTTC.

Turning to this clone: The same CDR3 arises from other DNA sequences in this sample as well. This chain connects TRBV20-1 to TRBJ2-5; no clear D gene. The CDR3 covers 11 residues. Trimming shortened V by 3 bases and J by 2 bases, and 4 bases separated the two germline ends. From germline, CDR1 is DFQATT and CDR2 SNEGSKA (reference sequence). The CDR3 here is CSARRQETQYF. The CDR3 region has the DNA TGCAGTGCTAGGCGGCAAGAGACCCAGTACTTC.

The rearrangement uses TRBV7-7 and TRBJ2-3, with D possibly TRBD1 on 5 matching bases. Looked up from germline, CDR1 is SSHAT and CDR2 is FNYEAQ (reference sequence). This CDR3 is built from 15 residues. Trimming left V 3 bases short and J 0 bases short, with 10 bases between. CDR3 loop: CASSLQGLSTDTQYF. In nucleotides, the CDR3 is TGTGCCAGCAGCTTGCAGGGTTTGAGCACAGATACGCAGTATTTT.

The chain couples TRBV6-1 to TRBJ1-4; D is unresolved. Germline CDR1 and CDR2: MNHNS and SASEGT. This CDR3 has 17 residues. With 1 base removed from V and 1 base from J, the gap between germline ends came to 13 bases. In nucleotides, the CDR3 is TGTGCCAGCAGTGAAGTTCTTATCGGGGTAACTAATGAAAAACTGTTTTTT. Its translation: CASSEVLIGVTNEKLFF.

This clone was picked up a small number of times. This rearrangement joins TRBV6-1 to TRBJ2-5, with TRBD2 matching 11 bases. Germline CDR1 and CDR2: MNHNS and SASEGT. Trimming removed 6 bases from V and 10 bases from J; junction bases left unmatched: 10. CDR3 length equals 14 residues. This CDR3 is CASSPGTSGYGQYF. The CDR3, as DNA: TGTGCCAGCAGCCCCGGGACTAGCGGCTATGGCCAGTACTTC.

This sequence joins TRBV9 and TRBJ2-7, with 7 nucleotides matching TRBD1. The CDR3 spans 14 residues. J lost 5 bases, V lost 3 bases, and 8 bases had no gene match. CDR1 and CDR2 from the germline V gene are SGDLS and YYNGEE. This CDR3 reads CASSAWDSTNEQYF. CDR3 sequence (DNA): TGTGCCAGCAGCGCCTGGGACAGTACCAACGAGCAGTACTTC.

The chain combines TRBV9 with TRBJ2-5; no definite D call. V was clipped by 4 bases and J by 5 bases, with 9 bases between them. Germline CDR1 is SGDLS and CDR2 is YYNGEE. This CDR3 has 12 amino acids. The CDR3 is CASSYQAETQYF. In DNA, the CDR3 is TGTGCCAGCAGCTACCAAGCGGAGACCCAGTACTTC.

The rearrangement joins TRBV29-1 to TRBJ2-7, with 13 bases fitting TRBD2. CDR1 SQVTM and CDR2 ANQGSEA come from the germline V gene. J was trimmed by 6 bases and V by 6 bases; bases with no gene match: 14. This CDR3 region has 16 residues. This CDR3 reads CSVRMKGTSGVAEQYF. Here the CDR3 DNA reads TGCAGCGTCCGTATGAAGGGGACTAGCGGGGTAGCCGAGCAGTACTTC.